A single sample gave rise to the 8 T cell receptor beta chains below, sequenced in a study of T cell responses to AZD1222 COVID-19 vaccine. The data were produced by immunoSEQ multiplex PCR, yet TCRdb's version contains in-frame clones alone and is incomplete. The table has around 140,000 clones, approximately 85% seen once; the top ten hold 6.5% to 8.5%. This specimen was peripheral blood, taken 28 days after the second dose of the MenACWY control vaccine. These receptors came from an adult who received the MenACWY meningococcal vaccine as a control.

The rearrangement uses TRBV5-6 and TRBJ1-5, with D unclear. Between the trimmed V and J ends, which lost 3 bases and 0 bases, there was a span of 13 bases. This CDR3 contains 16 residues. From germline, CDR1 is SGHDT and CDR2 YYEEEE. CDR3 coding DNA: TGTGCCAGCAGCTCGGCCACTGGGAGTAGCAATCAGCCCCAGCATTTT. Protein: CASSSATGSSNQPQHF. Combining the CDR3 with reference TRBV5-6 and TRBJ1-5 gives the whole variable domain DAGVTQSPTHLIKTRGQQVTLRCSPKSGHDTVSWYQQALGQGPQFIFQYYEEEERQRGNFPDRFSGHQFPNYSSELNVNALLLGDSALYLCASSSATGSSNQPQHFGDGTRLSIL.

This chain connects TRBV6-1 to TRBJ2-7; tentatively, D is TRBD1 or TRBD2 (5 bases each). CDR1 is MNHNS and CDR2 is SASEGT in the germline V gene. V was shortened by 3 bases and J by 4 bases, with 10 bases between the two germline ends. The CDR3 is 13 amino acids. As DNA, the CDR3 is TGTGCCAGCAGTGATCAGGGACGGTACGAGCAGTACGTC. Protein sequence: CASSDQGRYEQYV.

The chain has TRBV5-4 and TRBJ1-6; unclear D gene. Germline CDR1 reads SGHNT; CDR2 reads YYREEE (reference sequence). The length of the CDR3 is 16 residues. V was trimmed by 5 bases and J by 0 bases, leaving 12 bases between them. The CDR3 spells CASSFGPGSYNSPLHF. CDR3 sequence (DNA): TGTGCCAGCAGTTTTGGTCCCGGCTCCTATAATTCACCCCTCCACTTT.

This clone was seen a few times. V is TRBV11-2 and J is TRBJ1-2; 10 bases are a match to TRBD1. Germline V lookup: CDR1 SGHAT, CDR2 FQNNGV. The CDR3 extends over 16 amino acids. V dropped 5 bases and J dropped 1; count of bases not matched to a gene: 7. The CDR3 sequence: CASSGWGQGSNYGYTF. CDR3 DNA: TGTGCCAGCAGCGGATGGGGACAGGGGAGTAACTATGGCTACACCTTC.

The genes are TRBV27 and TRBJ2-1, with a possible D match to TRBD1 (6 bases). The CDR3 is 15 residues long. The germline gives CDR1 MNHEY, CDR2 SMNVEV (reference sequence). V was cut by 8 bases and J by 7 bases, with 21 bases left in between. The CDR3 protein is CASGPRGLGWNEQFF. The CDR3 DNA is TGTGCCAGCGGACCCAGGGGCCTCGGATGGAATGAGCAGTTCTTC.

This clone was detected once. The rearrangement joins TRBV12-3 or TRBV12-4 to TRBJ1-4; 8 positions agree with TRBD1. After removal of 5 bases from V and 10 bases from J, the junction contained 6 bases not matched to a gene. The CDR3 loop spans 13 amino acids. The CDR3: CASSTGQGRKLFF. The DNA of the CDR3 is TGTGCCAGCAGTACCGGACAGGGTAGAAAACTGTTTTTT.

The rearrangement links TRBV11-3 to TRBJ2-7; TRBD2 aligns across 7 bases. The CDR3 is 15 residues long. The V and J ends lost 2 bases and 5 bases, in that order; junction bases with no gene match: 9. CDR1 SGHNT and CDR2 YENEEA come from the germline V gene. This CDR3 reads CASSLTAGELHEQYF. The CDR3 DNA follows: TGTGCCAGCAGCTTAACTGCGGGAGAACTCCACGAGCAGTACTTC.

CDR3 sequence (DNA): TGTGCCAGTACTCCGACAGGGTCGCCCGAAAAACTGTTTTTT. It yields the protein CASTPTGSPEKLFF. The rearrangement uses TRBV19 and TRBJ1-4; TRBD1 matches 7 bases. This CDR3 region has 14 residues. Germline CDR1 is LNHDA and CDR2 is SQIVND (reference sequence). V shed 7 bases and J 8 bases; nucleotides not matched to a gene: 10.